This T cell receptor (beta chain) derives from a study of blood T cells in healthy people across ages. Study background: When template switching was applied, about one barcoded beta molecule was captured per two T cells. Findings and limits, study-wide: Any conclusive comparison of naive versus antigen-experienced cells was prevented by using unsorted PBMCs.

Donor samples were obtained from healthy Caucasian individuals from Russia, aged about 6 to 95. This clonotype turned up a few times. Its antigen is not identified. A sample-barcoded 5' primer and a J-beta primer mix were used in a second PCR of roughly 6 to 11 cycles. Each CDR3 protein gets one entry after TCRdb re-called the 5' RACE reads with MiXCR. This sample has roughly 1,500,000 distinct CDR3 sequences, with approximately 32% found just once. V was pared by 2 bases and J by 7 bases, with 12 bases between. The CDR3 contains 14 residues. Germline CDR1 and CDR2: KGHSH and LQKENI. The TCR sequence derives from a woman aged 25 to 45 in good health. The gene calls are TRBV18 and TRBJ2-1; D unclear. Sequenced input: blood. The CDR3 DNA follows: TGTGCCAGCTCACCAGAAACTCTGTCTAATGAGCAGTTCTTC. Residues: CASSPETLSNEQFF. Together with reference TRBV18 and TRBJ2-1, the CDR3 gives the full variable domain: NAGVMQNPRHLVRRRGQEARLRCSPMKGHSHVYWYRQLPEEGLKFMVYLQKENIIDESGMPKERFSAEFPKEGPSILRIQQVVRGDSAAYFCASSPETLSNEQFFGPGTRLTVL.